The clone carrying this T cell receptor (beta chain) was recorded once. The data were taken from a study of blood T cell repertoires in COVID-19. Whole-study context: The origin of the acute and convalescent COVID-19 samples was the United States, Italy and Spain.

Study processing details: Reference gene primer amplification gave estimated nucleated cell counts. Produced via immunoSEQ multiplex PCR; TCRdb's table is partial and in-frame only. That table supplies the V and J calls and clone size; D and trimming were determined from the DNA. The table includes approximately 230,000 clones, about 89% detected once. Adults between about 18 and 95 years of age took part from about two dozen US areas. Which cohort a participant joined came from the clinical history participants gave. J lost 1 base, V lost 4 bases, and 9 bases had no gene match. CDR1 is SEHNR and CDR2 is FQNEAQ in the germline V gene (reference sequence). The CDR3 contains 18 residues.

This receptor was obtained from a woman between 18 and 30 years old who had recovered from COVID-19. Sequencing input: PBMCs or T cells enriched from blood (not recorded which). The genes are TRBV7-9 and TRBJ1-6, with TRBD1 matching over 8 bases. This CDR3 is CASSSDKTGVSYNSPLHF. The DNA for the CDR3 is TGTGCCAGCAGCTCGGATAAGACAGGGGTGTCCTATAATTCACCCCTCCACTTT.